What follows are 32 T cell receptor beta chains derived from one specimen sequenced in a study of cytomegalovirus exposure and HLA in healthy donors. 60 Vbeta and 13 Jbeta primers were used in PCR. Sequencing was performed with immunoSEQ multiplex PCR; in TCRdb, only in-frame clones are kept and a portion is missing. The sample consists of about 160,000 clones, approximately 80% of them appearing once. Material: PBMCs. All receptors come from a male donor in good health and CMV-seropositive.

CDR3 sequence reads: CAWTLGGEQYF. As DNA, the CDR3 is TGTGCCTGGACCCTTGGGGGGGAGCAGTACTTC. The chain is built from TRBV30 and TRBJ2-7; a possible D gene is TRBD2 (6 bases). The germline gives CDR1 GTSNPN, CDR2 SVGIG (reference sequence). CDR3 length equals 11 residues. V was trimmed by 4 bases and J by 7 bases, leaving 11 bases between them.

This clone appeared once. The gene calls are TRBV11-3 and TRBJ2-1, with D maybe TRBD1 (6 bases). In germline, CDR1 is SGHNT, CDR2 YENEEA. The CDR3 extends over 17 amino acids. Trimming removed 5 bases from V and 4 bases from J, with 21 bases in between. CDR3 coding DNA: TGTGCCAGCAGCGCCTACTCAGGGGAGAGGGGGTACAATGAGCAGTTCTTC. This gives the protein CASSAYSGERGYNEQFF.

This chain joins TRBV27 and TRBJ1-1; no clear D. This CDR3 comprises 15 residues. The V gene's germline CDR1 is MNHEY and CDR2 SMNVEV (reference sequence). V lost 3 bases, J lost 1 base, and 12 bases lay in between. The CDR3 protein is CASSLSRFSNTEAFF. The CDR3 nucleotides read TGTGCCAGCAGTTTGTCCCGGTTTTCGAACACTGAAGCTTTCTTT.

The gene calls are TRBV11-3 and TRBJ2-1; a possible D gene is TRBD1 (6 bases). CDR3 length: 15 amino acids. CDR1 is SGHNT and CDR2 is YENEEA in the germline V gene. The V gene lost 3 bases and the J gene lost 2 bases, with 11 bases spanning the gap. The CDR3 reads CASSFQTGTYNEQFF. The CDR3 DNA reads TGTGCCAGCAGCTTCCAGACAGGTACCTACAATGAGCAGTTCTTC.

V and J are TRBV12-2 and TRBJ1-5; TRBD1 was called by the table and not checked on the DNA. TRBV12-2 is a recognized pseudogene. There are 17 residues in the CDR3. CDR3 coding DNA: TGTGCAAGTCGCTTAGAGGGTTTGTGCAGGGAAGATCAGCCCCAGCATTTT. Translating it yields CASRLEGLCREDQPQHF.

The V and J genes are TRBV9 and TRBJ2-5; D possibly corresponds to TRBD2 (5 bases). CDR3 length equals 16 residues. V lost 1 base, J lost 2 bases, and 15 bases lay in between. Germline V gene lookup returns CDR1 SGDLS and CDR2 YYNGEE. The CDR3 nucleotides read TGTGCCAGCAGCGTATTCCGTTTGGGAGCTCAAGAGACCCAGTACTTC. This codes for CASSVFRLGAQETQYF.

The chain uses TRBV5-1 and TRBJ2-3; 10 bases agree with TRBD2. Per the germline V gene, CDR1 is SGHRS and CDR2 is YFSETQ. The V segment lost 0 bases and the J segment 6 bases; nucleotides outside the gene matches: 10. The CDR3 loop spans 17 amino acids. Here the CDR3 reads CASSLATSGNRRDTQYF. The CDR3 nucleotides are TGCGCCAGCAGCTTGGCAACTAGCGGGAACCGACGCGATACGCAGTATTTT.

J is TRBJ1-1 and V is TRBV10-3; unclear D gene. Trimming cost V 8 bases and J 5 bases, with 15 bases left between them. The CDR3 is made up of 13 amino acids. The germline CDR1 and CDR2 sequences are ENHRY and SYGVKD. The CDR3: CAIRASGGTEAFF. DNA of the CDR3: TGTGCCATCCGGGCGAGCGGAGGTACTGAAGCTTTCTTT.

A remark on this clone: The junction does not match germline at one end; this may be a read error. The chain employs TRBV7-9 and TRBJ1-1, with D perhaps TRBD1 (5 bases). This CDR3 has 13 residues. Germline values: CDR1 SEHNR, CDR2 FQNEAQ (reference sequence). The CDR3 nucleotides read TGTTCCAGCAGGGACTGGCGGGCGGGTGAAGCTTTCTTT. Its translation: CSSRDWRAGEAFF.

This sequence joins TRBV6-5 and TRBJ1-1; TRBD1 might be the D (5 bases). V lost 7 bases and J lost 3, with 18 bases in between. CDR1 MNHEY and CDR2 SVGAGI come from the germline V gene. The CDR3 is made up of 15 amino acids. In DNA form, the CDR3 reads TGTGCCAGCACTCCCGGGGGGAGTGGAGACACTGAAGCTTTCTTT. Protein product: CASTPGGSGDTEAFF.

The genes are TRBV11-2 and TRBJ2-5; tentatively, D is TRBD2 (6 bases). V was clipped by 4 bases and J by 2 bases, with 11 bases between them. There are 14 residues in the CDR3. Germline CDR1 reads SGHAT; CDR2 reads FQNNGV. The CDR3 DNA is TGTGCCAGCAGCTCCCTGACTAGGCAAGAGACCCAGTACTTC. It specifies CASSSLTRQETQYF.

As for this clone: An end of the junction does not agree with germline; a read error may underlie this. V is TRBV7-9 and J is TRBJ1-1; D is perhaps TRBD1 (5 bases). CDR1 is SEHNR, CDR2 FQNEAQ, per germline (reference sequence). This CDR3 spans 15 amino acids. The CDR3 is CSSSLAGQLDTEAFF. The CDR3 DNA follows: TGTTCCAGCAGCTTAGCTGGACAACTTGACACTGAAGCTTTCTTT.

CDR3 residues: CASSYSLADTQYF. In nucleotides, the CDR3 is TGTGCCAGCAGTTACTCTCTCGCAGATACGCAGTATTTT. This chain connects TRBV27 to TRBJ2-3; no firm D call. The CDR3 contains 13 residues. From germline, CDR1 is MNHEY and CDR2 SMNVEV (reference sequence). V was pared by 4 bases and J by 4 bases, with 9 bases between.

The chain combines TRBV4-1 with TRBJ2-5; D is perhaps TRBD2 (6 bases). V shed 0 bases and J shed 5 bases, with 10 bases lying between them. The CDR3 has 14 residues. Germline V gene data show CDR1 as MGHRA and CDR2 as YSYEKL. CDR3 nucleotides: TGCGCCAGCAGCCAAGAGGGACTTATCGAGACCCAGTACTTC. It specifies CASSQEGLIETQYF.

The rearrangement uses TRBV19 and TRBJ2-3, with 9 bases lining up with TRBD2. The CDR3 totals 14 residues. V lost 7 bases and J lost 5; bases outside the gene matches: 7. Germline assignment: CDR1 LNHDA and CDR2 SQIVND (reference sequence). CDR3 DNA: TGTGCCAGTAAAGGGCGGGAGGGACTAGATACGCAGTATTTT. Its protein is CASKGREGLDTQYF.

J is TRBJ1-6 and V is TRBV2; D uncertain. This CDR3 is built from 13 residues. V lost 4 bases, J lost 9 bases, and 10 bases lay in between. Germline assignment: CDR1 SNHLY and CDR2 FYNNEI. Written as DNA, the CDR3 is TGTGCCAGCAGTGTAGAGGGTAGTTCACCCCTCCACTTT. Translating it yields CASSVEGSSPLHF.

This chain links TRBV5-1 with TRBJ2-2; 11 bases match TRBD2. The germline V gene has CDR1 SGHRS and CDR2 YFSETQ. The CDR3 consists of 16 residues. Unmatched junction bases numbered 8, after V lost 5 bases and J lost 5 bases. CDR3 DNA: TGCGCCAGCAGACTACTAGCGGGAGTGAATACCGGGGAGCTGTTTTTT. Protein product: CASRLLAGVNTGELFF.

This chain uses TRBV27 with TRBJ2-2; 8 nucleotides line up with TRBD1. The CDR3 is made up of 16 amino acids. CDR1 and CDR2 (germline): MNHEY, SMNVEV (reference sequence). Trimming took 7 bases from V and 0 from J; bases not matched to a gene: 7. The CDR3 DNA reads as TGTGCCAGCACTCCCGGACAGGGATCGAACACCGGGGAGCTGTTTTTT. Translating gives CASTPGQGSNTGELFF.

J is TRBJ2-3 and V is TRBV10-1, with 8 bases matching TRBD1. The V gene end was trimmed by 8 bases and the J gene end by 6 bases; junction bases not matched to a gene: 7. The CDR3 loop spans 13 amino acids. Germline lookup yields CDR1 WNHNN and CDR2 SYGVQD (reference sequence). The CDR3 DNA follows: TGCGCCAGCTGCACAGGGGGAGTGGATACGCAGTATTTT. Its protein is CASCTGGVDTQYF.

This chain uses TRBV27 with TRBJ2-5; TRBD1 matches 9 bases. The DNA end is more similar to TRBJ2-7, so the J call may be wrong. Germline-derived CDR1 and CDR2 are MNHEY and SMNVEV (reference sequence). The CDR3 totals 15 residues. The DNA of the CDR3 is TGTGCCAGCAGTTCACCGGGACAGGGACCGTACGAGCAGTACTTC. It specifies CASSSPGQGPYEQYF.

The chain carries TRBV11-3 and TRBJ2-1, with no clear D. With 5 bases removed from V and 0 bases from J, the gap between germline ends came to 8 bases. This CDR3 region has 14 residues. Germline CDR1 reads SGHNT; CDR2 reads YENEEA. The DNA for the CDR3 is TGTGCCAGCAGCGCAGAAAGCTCCTACAATGAGCAGTTCTTC. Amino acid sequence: CASSAESSYNEQFF.

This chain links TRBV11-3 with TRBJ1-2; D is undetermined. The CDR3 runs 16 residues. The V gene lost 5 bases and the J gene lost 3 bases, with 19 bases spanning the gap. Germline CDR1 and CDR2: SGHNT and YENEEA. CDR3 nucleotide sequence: TGTGCCAGCAGCCTGGGAGAGGTCACTCCCCACTATGGCTACACCTTC. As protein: CASSLGEVTPHYGYTF. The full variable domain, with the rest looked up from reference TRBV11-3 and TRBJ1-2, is EAGVVQSPRYKIIEKKQPVAFWCNPISGHNTLYWYLQNLGQGPELLIRYENEEAVDDSQLPKDRFSAERLKGVDSTLKIQPAELGDSAVYLCASSLGEVTPHYGYTFGSGTRLTVV.

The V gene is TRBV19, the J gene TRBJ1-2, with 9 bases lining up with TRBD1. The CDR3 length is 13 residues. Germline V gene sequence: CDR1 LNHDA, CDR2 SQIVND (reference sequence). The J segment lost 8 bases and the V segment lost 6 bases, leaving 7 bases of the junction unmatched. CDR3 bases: TGTGCCAGTAGGGTCACAGGGGGCGGAGGCTACACCTTC. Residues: CASRVTGGGGYTF.

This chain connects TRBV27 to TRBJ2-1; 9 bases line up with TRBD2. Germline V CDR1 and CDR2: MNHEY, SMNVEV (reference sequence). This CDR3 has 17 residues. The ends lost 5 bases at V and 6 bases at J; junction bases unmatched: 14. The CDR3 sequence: CASSRSSPGLAANEQFF. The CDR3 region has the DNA TGTGCCAGCAGTCGTTCCTCACCGGGACTAGCTGCCAATGAGCAGTTCTTC.

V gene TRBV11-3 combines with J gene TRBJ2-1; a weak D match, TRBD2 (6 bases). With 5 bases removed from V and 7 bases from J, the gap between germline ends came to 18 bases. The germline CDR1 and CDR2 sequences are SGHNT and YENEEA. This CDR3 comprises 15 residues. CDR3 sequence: CASSGTSLLRNEQFF. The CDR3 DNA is TGTGCCAGCAGCGGAACTAGCCTTCTTAGGAATGAGCAGTTCTTC.

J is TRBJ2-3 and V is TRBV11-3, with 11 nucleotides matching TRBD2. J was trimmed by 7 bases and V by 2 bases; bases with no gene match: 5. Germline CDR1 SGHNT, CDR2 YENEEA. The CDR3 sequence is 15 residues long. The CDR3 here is CASSLRLAGFNTQYF. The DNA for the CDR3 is TGTGCCAGCAGCTTAAGACTAGCGGGGTTTAATACGCAGTATTTT.

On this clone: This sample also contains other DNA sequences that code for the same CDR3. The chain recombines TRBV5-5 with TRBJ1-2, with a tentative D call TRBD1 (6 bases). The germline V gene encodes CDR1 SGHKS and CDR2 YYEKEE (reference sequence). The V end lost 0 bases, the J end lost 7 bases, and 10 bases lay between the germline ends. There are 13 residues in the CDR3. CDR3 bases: TGTGCCAGCAGCTTGGAGCGGGGGCTTGGCTACACCTTC. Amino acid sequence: CASSLERGLGYTF. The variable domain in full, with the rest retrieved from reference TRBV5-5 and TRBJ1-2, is DAGVTQSPTHLIKTRGQQVTLRCSPISGHKSVSWYQQVLGQGPQFIFQYYEKEERGRGNFPDRFSARQFPNYSSELNVNALLLGDSALYLCASSLERGLGYTFGSGTRLTVV.

The DNA for the CDR3 is TGTGCCAGCAGCTTAGAATTGGGGGGTAGCAATCAGCCCCAGCATTTT. Protein: CASSLELGGSNQPQHF. This chain joins TRBV7-9 and TRBJ1-5; perhaps TRBD1 as D (5 bases). The CDR3 contains 16 residues. CDR1 is SEHNR and CDR2 is FQNEAQ in the germline V gene (reference sequence). Trimming removed 1 base from V and 0 bases from J, with 10 bases in between.

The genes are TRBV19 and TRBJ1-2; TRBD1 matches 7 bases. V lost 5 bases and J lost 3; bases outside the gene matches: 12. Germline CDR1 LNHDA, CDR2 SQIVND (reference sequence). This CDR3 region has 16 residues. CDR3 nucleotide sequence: TGTGCCAGTAGTTACCCCCCCCAGGGGGTTGACTATGGCTACACCTTC. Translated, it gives CASSYPPQGVDYGYTF.

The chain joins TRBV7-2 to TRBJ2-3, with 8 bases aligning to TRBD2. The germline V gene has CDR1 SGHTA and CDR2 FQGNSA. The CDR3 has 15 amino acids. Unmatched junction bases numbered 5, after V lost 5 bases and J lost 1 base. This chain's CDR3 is CASSISGIGTDTQYF. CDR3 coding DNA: TGTGCCAGCAGCATTAGCGGGATTGGCACAGATACGCAGTATTTT.

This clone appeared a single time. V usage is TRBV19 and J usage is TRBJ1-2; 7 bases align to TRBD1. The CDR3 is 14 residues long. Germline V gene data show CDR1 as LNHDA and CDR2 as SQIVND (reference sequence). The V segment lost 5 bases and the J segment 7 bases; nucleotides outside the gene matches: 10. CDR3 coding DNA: TGTGCCAGTAGTTTCAACAGGGGAGACGGTGGCTACACCTTC. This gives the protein CASSFNRGDGGYTF.

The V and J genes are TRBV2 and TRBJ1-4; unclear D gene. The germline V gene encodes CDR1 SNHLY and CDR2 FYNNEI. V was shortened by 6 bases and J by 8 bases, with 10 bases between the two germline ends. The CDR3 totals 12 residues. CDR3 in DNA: TGTGCCAGCAGAGAATTGCGCGAAAAACTGTTTTTT. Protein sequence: CASRELREKLFF.